This T cell receptor (beta chain) originates from a study of blood T cell repertoires in COVID-19. In the study overall: Researchers got acute and convalescent COVID-19 samples from the United States, Italy and Spain. PBMCs, B-cell-depleted T cells, or T cells provided the cDNA or gDNA that made up the material.

There are 15 residues in the CDR3. J gave up 5 bases and V 7 bases, and 8 bases lay outside the gene matches. Germline CDR1 reads KGHDR; CDR2 reads SFDVKD. In the source study's methods: Amplification of reference gene primers was used by the study to estimate nucleated cell counts. TCRdb's copy holds only in-frame clones and misses some; the assay was immunoSEQ multiplex PCR. The V and J calls and clone size come from that table; D and trimming were worked out from the DNA. The table has about 120,000 clones, approximately 71% seen once; the top ten hold over 7%. Material: peripheral blood. The TCR comes from a human donor in a cohort sampled during active COVID-19. This chain joins TRBV24-1 and TRBJ2-3; TRBD1 matches 10 bases. The DNA of the CDR3 is TGTGCCACCAGCCTAGACAGGGGGCCTGGAGATACGCAGTATTTT. As protein: CATSLDRGPGDTQYF.